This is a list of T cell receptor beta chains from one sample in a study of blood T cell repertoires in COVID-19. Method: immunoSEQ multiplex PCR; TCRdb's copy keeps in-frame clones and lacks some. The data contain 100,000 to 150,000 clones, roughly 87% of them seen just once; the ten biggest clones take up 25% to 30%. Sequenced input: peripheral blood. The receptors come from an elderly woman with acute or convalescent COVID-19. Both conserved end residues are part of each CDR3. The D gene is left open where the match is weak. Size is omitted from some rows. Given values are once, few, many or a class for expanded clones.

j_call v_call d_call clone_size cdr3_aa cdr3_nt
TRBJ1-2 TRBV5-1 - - CASSKTEPYGYTF TGCGCCAGCTCTAAGACAGAACCCTATGGCTACACCTTC
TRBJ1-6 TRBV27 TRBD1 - CASSGWTGGGSPLHF TGTGCCAGCAGTGGATGGACAGGAGGGGGTTCACCCCTCCACTTT
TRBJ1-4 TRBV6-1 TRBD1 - CASSARDRGTNEKLFF TGTGCCAGCAGTGCCCGGGACAGGGGCACTAATGAAAAACTGTTTTTT
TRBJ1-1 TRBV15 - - CATSRARQAADEAFF TGTGCCACCAGCAGAGCCCGACAGGCGGCTGATGAAGCTTTCTTT
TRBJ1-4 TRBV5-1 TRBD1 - CASSRDRGNEKLFF TGCGCCAGCAGCCGCGACAGGGGTAATGAAAAACTGTTTTTT
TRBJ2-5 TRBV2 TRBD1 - CASSAMGQGETQYF TGTGCCAGCAGCGCGATGGGACAGGGGGAGACCCAGTACTTC
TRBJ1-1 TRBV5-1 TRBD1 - CASSLAQGAGVGGNTEAFF TGCGCCAGCAGCTTGGCACAGGGGGCGGGTGTAGGTGGTAACACTGAAGCTTTCTTT
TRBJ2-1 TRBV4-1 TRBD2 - CASSQDEVGGSDEQFF TGCGCCAGCAGCCAAGATGAAGTCGGGGGGTCGGATGAGCAGTTCTTC
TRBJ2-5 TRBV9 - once CASSTRYQETQYF TGTGCCAGCAGTACTAGGTACCAAGAGACCCAGTACTTC
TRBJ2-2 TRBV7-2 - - CASSSYTGELFF TGTGCCAGCAGCTCTTACACCGGGGAGCTGTTTTTT
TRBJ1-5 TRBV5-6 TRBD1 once CASSRGTGSGPQHF TGTGCCAGCAGCCGGGGGACAGGCTCAGGGCCCCAGCATTTT
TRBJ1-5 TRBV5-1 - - CASRETGGSNQPQHF TGCGCCAGCAGGGAGACAGGCGGTAGCAATCAGCCCCAGCATTTT
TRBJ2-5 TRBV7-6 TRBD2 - CASSPTRLALLQETQYF TGTGCCAGCAGCCCCACTCGACTAGCCTTACTCCAAGAGACCCAGTACTTC
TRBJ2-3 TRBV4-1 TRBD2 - CASSQELAGGSDTQYF TGCGCCAGCAGCCAAGAGCTAGCGGGGGGGTCAGATACGCAGTATTTT
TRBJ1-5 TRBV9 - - CASSVAGGREPQHF TGTGCCAGCAGCGTAGCGGGGGGGCGGGAGCCCCAGCATTTT
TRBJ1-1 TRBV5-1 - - CASSLVGRLLNTEAFF TGCGCCAGCAGCTTGGTTGGGAGGCTCCTGAACACTGAAGCTTTCTTT
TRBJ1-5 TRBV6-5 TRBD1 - CASRPGTGTNQPQHF TGTGCCAGCAGACCCGGGACAGGCACCAATCAGCCCCAGCATTTT
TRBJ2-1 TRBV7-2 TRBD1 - CASSFDRGGYNEQFF TGTGCCAGCAGCTTCGACAGGGGAGGTTACAATGAGCAGTTCTTC
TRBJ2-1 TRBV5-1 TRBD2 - CASTSGTSWNEQFF TGCGCCAGCACCTCCGGGACTAGTTGGAATGAGCAGTTCTTC
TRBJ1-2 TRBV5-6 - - CASSLTPGYGYTF TGTGCCAGCAGCCTCACTCCCGGCTATGGCTACACCTTC
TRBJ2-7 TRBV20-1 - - CSASSGGATTYEQYF TGCAGTGCTAGTTCAGGCGGGGCTACGACCTACGAGCAGTACTTC
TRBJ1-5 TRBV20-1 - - CSASRVSAGNQPQHF TGCAGTGCTAGTAGGGTGTCGGCAGGGAATCAGCCCCAGCATTTT
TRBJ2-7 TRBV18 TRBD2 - CASSQGLDSEQYF TGTGCCAGCTCCCAGGGACTAGACAGCGAGCAGTACTTC
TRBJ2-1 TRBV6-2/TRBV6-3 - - CASSYEVTEQFF TGTGCCAGCAGTTACGAGGTAACTGAGCAGTTCTTC
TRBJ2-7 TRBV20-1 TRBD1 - CSASGQGAWEQYF TGCAGTGCTAGTGGACAGGGGGCGTGGGAGCAGTACTTC
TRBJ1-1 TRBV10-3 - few CAIREGRTEAFF TGTGCCATCAGAGAGGGGAGGACTGAAGCTTTCTTT